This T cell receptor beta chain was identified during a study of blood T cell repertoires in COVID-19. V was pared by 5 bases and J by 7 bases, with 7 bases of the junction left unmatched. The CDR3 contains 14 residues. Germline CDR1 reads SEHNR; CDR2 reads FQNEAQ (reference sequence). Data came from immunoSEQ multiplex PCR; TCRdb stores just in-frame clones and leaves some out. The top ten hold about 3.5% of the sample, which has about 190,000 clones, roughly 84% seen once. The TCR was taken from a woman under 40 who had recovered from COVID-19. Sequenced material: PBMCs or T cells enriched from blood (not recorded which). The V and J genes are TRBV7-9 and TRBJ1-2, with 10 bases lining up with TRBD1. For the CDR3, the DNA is TGTGCCAGCAGCCCTCCGGGACAGGGGCTTGGCTACACCTTC. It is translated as CASSPPGQGLGYTF.